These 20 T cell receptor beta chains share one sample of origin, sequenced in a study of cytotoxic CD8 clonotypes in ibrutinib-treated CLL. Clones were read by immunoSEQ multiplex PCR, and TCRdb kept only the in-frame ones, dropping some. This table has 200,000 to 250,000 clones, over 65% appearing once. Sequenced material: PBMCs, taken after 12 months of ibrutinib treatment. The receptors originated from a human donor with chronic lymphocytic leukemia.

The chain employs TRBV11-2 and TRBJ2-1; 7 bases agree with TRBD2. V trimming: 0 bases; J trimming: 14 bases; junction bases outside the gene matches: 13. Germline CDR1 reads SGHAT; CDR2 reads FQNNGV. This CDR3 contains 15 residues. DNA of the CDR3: TGTGCCAGCAGCTTAGATCGCGGTAGCGGGTTGAAGGAGTTCTTC. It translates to CASSLDRGSGLKEFF.

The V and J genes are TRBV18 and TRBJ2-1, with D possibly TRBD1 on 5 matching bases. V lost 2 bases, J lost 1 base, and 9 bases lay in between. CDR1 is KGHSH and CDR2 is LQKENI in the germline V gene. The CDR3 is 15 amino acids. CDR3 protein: CASSPAQESYNEQFF. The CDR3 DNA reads TGTGCCAGCTCACCAGCACAGGAGTCCTACAATGAGCAGTTCTTC.

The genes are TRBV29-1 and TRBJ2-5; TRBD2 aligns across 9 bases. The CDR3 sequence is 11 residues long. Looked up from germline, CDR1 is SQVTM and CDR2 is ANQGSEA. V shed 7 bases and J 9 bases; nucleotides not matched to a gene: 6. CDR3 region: CSAKLAGAQYF. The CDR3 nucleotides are TGCAGCGCTAAGTTAGCGGGAGCCCAGTACTTC. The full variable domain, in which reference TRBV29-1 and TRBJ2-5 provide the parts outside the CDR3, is SAVISQKPSRDICQRGTSLTIQCQVDSQVTMMFWYRQQPGQSLTLIATANQGSEATYESGFVIDKFPISRPNLTFSTLTVSNMSPEDSSIYLCSAKLAGAQYFGPGTRLLVL.

CDR3 loop: CASSATGIYEQYF. The CDR3 DNA reads TGTGCCAGCAGTGCCACAGGGATTTACGAGCAGTACTTC. The V and J genes are TRBV25-1 and TRBJ2-7, with D maybe TRBD1 (6 bases). V was pared by 4 bases and J by 4 bases, with 11 bases between. CDR3 size: 13 residues. The germline V gene encodes CDR1 MGHDK and CDR2 SYGVNS.

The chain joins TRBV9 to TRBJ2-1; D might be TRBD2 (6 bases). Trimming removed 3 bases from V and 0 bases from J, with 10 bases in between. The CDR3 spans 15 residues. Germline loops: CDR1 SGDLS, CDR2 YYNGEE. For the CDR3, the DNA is TGTGCCAGCAGCGCTCGGGGGAGCTCCTACAATGAGCAGTTCTTC. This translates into CASSARGSSYNEQFF.

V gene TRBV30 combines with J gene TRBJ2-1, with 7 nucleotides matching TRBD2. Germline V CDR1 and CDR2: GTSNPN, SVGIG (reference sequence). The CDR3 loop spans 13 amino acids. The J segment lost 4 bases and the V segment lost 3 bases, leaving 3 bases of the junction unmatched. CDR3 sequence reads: CAWRLASYNEQFF. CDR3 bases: TGTGCCTGGAGACTAGCGTCTTACAATGAGCAGTTCTTC.

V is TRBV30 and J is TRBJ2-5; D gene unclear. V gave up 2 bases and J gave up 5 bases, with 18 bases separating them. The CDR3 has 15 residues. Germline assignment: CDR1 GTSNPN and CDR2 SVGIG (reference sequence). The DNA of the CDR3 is TGTGCCTGGAGTCCCTCGACAAGGAGTTTCGAGACCCAGTACTTC. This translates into CAWSPSTRSFETQYF.

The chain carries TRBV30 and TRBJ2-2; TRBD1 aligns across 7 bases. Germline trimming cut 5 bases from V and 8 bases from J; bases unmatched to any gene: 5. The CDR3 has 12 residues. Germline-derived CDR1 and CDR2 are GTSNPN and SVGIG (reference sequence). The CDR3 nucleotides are TGTGCCTGGCACAGGGGTGGGGGGGAGCTGTTTTTT. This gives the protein CAWHRGGGELFF.

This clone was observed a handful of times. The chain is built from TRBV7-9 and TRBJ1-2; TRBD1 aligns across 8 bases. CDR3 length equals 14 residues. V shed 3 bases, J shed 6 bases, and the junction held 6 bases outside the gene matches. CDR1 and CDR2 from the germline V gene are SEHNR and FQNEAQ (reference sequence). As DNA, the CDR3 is TGTGCCAGCAGCTTCGCAGGGGGCGCAAATGGCTACACCTTC. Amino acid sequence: CASSFAGGANGYTF. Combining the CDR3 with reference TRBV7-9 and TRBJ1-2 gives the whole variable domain DTGVSQNPRHKITKRGQNVTFRCDPISEHNRLYWYRQTLGQGPEFLTYFQNEAQLEKSRLLSDRFSAERPKGSFSTLEIQRTEQGDSAMYLCASSFAGGANGYTFGSGTRLTVV.

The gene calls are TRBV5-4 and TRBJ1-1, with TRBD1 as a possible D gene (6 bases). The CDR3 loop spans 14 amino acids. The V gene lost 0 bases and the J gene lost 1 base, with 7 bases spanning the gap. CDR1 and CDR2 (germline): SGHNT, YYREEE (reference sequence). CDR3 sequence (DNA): TGTGCCAGCAGCTTGGCACAGGGGAACACTGAAGCTTTCTTT. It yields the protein CASSLAQGNTEAFF. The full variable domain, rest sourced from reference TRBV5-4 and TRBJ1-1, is ETGVTQSPTHLIKTRGQQVTLRCSSQSGHNTVSWYQQALGQGPQFIFQYYREEENGRGNFPPRFSGLQFPNYSSELNVNALELDDSALYLCASSLAQGNTEAFFGQGTRLTVV.

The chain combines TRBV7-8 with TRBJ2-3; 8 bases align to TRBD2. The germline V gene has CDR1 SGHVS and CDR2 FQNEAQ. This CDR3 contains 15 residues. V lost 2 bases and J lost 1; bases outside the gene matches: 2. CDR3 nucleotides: TGTGCCAGCAGCTTAATGACTAGCGGCACAGATACGCAGTATTTT. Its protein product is CASSLMTSGTDTQYF.

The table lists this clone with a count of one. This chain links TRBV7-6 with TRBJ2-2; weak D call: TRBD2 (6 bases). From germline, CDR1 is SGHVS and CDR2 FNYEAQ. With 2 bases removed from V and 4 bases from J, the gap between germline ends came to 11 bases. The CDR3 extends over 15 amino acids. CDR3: CASSLSVGGTGELFF. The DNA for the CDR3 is TGTGCCAGCAGCTTATCCGTGGGGGGCACCGGGGAGCTGTTTTTT. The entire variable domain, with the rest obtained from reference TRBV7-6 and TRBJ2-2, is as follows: GAGVSQSPRYKVTKRGQDVALRCDPISGHVSLYWYRQALGQGPEFLTYFNYEAQQDKSGLPNDRFSAERPEGSISTLTIQRTEQRDSAMYRCASSLSVGGTGELFFGEGSRLTVL.

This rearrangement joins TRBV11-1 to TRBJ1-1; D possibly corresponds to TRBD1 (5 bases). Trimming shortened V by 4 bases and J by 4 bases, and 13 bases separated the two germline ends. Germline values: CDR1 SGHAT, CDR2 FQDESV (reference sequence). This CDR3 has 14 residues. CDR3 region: CASSWTPSPTEAFF. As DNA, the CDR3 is TGTGCCAGCAGCTGGACACCATCACCCACTGAAGCTTTCTTT.

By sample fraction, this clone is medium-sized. The CDR3 DNA reads TGTGCCAGCAGCTTGGTCGGGAATGCCTACGAGCAGTACTTC. Translation gives CASSLVGNAYEQYF. V and J are TRBV5-6 and TRBJ2-7, with TRBD2 as a possible D gene (5 bases). CDR1 is SGHDT, CDR2 YYEEEE, per germline. V dropped 0 bases and J dropped 2 bases, with 9 bases sitting between them. CDR3 size: 14 residues.

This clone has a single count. The CDR3 DNA sequence: TGTGCCAGCAGCGTAAAGACTAGCGGGGCCTACGAGCAGTACTTC. It translates to CASSVKTSGAYEQYF. The gene calls are TRBV9 and TRBJ2-7, with TRBD2 matching over 11 bases. V shed 1 base and J 2 bases; nucleotides not matched to a gene: 2. Looked up from germline, CDR1 is SGDLS and CDR2 is YYNGEE. This CDR3 has 15 amino acids.

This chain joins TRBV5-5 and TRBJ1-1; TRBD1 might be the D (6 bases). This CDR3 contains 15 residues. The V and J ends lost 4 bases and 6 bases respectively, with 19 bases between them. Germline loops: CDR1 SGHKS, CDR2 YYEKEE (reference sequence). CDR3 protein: CASSIPSGVKSEAFF. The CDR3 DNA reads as TGTGCCAGCAGCATTCCGTCAGGGGTCAAGTCTGAAGCTTTCTTT.

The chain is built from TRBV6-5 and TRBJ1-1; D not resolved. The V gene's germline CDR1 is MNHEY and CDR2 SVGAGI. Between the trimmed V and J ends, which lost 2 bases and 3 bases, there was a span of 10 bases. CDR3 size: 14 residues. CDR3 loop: CASSYQSGDTEAFF. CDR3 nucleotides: TGTGCCAGCAGTTACCAATCGGGAGACACTGAAGCTTTCTTT.

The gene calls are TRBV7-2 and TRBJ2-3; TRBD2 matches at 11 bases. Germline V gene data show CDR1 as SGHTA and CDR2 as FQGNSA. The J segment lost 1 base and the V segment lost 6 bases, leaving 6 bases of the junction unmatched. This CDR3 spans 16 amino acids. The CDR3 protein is CASRYSGGAGTDTQYF. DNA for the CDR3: TGTGCCAGCAGATATAGCGGGGGGGCCGGCACAGATACGCAGTATTTT. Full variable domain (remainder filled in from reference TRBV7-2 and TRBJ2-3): GAGVSQSPSNKVTEKGKDVELRCDPISGHTALYWYRQSLGQGLEFLIYFQGNSAPDKSGLPSDRFSAERTGGSVSTLTIQRTQQEDSAVYLCASRYSGGAGTDTQYFGPGTRLTVL.

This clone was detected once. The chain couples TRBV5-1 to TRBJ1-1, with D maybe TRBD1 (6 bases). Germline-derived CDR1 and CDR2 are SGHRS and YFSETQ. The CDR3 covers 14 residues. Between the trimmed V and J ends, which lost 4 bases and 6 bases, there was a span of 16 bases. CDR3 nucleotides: TGCGCCAGCAGCCCCGGGACAAGACTCGCTGAAGCTTTCTTT. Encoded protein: CASSPGTRLAEAFF. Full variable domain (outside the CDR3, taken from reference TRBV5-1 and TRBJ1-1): KAGVTQTPRYLIKTRGQQVTLSCSPISGHRSVSWYQQTPGQGLQFLFEYFSETQRNKGNFPGRFSGRQFSNSRSEMNVSTLELGDSALYLCASSPGTRLAEAFFGQGTRLTVV.

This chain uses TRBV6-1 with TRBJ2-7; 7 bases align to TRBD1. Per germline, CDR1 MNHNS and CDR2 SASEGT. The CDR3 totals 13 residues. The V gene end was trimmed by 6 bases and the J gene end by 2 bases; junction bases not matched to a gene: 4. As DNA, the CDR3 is TGTGCCAGCAGGAGGACAGGCCCCTACGAGCAGTACTTC. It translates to CASRRTGPYEQYF.